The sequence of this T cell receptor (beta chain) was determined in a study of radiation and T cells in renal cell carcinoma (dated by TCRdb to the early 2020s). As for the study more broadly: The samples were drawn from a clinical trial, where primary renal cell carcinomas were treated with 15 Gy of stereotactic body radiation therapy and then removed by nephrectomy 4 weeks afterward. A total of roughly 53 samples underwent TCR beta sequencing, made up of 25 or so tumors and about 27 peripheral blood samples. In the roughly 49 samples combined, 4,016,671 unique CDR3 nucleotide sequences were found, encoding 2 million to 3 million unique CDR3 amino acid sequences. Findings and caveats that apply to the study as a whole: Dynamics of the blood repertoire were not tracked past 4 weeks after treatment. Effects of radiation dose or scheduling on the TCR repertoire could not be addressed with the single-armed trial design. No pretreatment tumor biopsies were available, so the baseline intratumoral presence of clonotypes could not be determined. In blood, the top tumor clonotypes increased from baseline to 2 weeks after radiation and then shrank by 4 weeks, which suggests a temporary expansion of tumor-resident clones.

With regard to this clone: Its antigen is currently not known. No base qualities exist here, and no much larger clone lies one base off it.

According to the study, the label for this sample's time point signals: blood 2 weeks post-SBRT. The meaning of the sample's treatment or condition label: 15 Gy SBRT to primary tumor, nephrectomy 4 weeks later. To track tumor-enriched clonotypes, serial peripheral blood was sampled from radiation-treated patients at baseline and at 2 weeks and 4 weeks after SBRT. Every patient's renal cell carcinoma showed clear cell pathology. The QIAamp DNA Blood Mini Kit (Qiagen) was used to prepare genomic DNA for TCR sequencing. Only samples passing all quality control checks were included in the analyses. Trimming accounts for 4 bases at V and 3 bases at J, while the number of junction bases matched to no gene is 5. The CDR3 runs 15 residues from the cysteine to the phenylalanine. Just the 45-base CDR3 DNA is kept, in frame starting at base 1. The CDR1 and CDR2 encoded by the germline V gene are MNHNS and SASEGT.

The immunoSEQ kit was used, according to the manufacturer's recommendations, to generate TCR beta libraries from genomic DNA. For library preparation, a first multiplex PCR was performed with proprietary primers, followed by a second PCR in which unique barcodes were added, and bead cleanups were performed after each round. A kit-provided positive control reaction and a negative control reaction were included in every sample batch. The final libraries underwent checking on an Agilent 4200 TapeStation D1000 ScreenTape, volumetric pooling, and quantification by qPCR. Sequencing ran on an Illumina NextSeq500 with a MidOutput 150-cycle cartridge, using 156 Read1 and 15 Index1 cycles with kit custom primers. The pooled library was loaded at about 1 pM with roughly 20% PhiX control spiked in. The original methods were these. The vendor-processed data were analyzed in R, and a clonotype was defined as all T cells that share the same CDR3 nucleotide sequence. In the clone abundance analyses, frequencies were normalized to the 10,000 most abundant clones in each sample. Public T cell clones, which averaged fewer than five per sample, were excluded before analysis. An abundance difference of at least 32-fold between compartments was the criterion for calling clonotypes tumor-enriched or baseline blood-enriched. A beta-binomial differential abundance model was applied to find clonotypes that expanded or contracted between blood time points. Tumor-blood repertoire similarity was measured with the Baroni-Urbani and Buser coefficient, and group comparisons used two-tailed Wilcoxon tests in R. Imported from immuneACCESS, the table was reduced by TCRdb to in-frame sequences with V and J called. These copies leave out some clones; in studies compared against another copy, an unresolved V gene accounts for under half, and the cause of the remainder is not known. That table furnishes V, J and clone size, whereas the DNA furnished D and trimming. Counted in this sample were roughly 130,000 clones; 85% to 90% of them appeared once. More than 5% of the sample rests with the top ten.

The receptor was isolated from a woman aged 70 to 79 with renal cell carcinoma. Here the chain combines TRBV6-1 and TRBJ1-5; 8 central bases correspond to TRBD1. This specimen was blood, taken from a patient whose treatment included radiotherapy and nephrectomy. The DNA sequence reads TGTGCCAGCAGTGGGACGACAGGGGTCAATCAGCCCCAGCATTTT. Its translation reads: CASSGTTGVNQPQHF.